This T cell receptor (beta chain) is from a study of OX40 agonist ivuxolimab in advanced cancers. Study-wide background: Males comprised around 78% of the group, whose mean age was approximately 62 years (range 23 to 79).

This clone has more than one count but fewer than ten. Germline CDR1 SGHTA, CDR2 FQGNSA. V was cut by 0 bases and J by 7 bases, with 12 bases left in between. The CDR3 extends over 15 amino acids. Produced via immunoSEQ multiplex PCR; TCRdb's table is partial and in-frame only. The profile shows more than 45,000 clones, about 81% of them singletons. The starting material was CD4+ or CD8+ T cells sorted from blood, obtained in a trial of the OX40 agonist ivuxolimab. The origin of this receptor is an adult with an advanced solid tumor such as melanoma, head and neck, liver or kidney cancer. This sequence joins TRBV7-2 and TRBJ1-4; no firm D call. CDR3 in amino acids: CASSLALGLAEKLFF. Written as DNA, the CDR3 is TGTGCCAGCAGCTTAGCTTTGGGCCTAGCTGAAAAACTGTTTTTT.